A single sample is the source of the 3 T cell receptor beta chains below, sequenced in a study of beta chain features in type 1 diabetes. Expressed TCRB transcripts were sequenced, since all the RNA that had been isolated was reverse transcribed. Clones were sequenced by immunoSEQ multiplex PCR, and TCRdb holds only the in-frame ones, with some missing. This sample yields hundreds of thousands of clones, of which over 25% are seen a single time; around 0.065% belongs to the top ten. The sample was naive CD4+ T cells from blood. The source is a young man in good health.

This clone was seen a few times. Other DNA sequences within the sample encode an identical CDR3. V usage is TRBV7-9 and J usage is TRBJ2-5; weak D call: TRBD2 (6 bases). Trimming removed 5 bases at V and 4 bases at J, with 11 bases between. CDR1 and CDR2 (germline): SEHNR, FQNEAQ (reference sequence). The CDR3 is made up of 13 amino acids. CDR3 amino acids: CASSPGSLETQYF. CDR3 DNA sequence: TGTGCCAGCAGCCCCGGGAGCTTAGAGACCCAGTACTTC.

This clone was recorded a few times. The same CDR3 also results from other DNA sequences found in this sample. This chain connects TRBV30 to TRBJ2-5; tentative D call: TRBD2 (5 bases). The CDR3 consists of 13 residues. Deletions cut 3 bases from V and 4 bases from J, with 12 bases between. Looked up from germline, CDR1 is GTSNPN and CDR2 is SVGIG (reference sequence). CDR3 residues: CAWSRGSRETQYF. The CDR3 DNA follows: TGTGCCTGGAGCCGGGGTAGCAGAGAGACCCAGTACTTC.

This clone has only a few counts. The CDR3 reads CSVDGLTDTDTQYF. In DNA, the CDR3 is TGCAGCGTTGACGGACTAACAGATACAGATACGCAGTATTTT. The chain uses TRBV29-1 and TRBJ2-3; D is possibly TRBD2 (6 bases). Per the germline V gene, CDR1 is SQVTM and CDR2 is ANQGSEA. Trimming stripped 3 bases from V and 3 bases from J, with 13 bases between. The CDR3 spans 14 residues.